One and the same sample provided the 24 T cell receptor beta chains below, sequenced in a study of early stage breast cancer tumors. Data came from immunoSEQ multiplex PCR; TCRdb stores just in-frame clones and leaves some out. The sample holds about 14,000 clones, around three quarters seen once. Sequenced material: normal breast tissue next to the tumor. These receptors were obtained from a person in their fifties with breast cancer.

The chain employs TRBV7-2 and TRBJ2-1, with 16 bases that match TRBD2. The CDR3 extends over 19 amino acids. V dropped 4 bases and J dropped 3; count of bases not matched to a gene: 9. Germline V gives CDR1 SGHTA, CDR2 FQGNSA. Written as DNA, the CDR3 is TGTGCCAGCAGCTCCTTGGGACTAGCGGGGGGGCCATACTACAATGAGCAGTTCTTC. This codes for CASSSLGLAGGPYYNEQFF.

J is TRBJ2-3 and V is TRBV9; TRBD2 matches at 11 bases. In germline, CDR1 is SGDLS, CDR2 YYNGEE. V lost 3 bases and J lost 1; bases outside the gene matches: 4. This CDR3 is 16 amino acids long. The CDR3 region has the DNA TGTGCCAGCAGCGCACAACTAGCGGGAGGCACAGATACGCAGTATTTT. It encodes CASSAQLAGGTDTQYF.

This clone was seen a few times. The chain is built from TRBV18 and TRBJ2-7; TRBD1 matches at 8 bases. CDR3 size: 14 residues. Trimming removed 3 bases from V and 3 bases from J; junction bases left unmatched: 4. Germline V gene lookup returns CDR1 KGHSH and CDR2 LQKENI. In DNA form, the CDR3 reads TGTGCCAGCTCACCTAGACAGGGGAACTACGAGCAGTACTTC. As protein: CASSPRQGNYEQYF. Supplemented by reference TRBV18 and TRBJ2-7, the full variable domain reads NAGVMQNPRHLVRRRGQEARLRCSPMKGHSHVYWYRQLPEEGLKFMVYLQKENIIDESGMPKERFSAEFPKEGPSILRIQQVVRGDSAAYFCASSPRQGNYEQYFGPGTRLTVT.

The V gene is TRBV11-2, the J gene TRBJ2-1; 7 positions match TRBD1. The J segment lost 5 bases and the V segment lost 4 bases, leaving 8 bases of the junction unmatched. Looked up from germline, CDR1 is SGHAT and CDR2 is FQNNGV. This CDR3 contains 15 residues. CDR3 residues: CASSSRTGGDNEQFF. CDR3 bases: TGTGCCAGCAGCTCTAGGACAGGAGGAGACAATGAGCAGTTCTTC.

This clone showed up just a few times. The genes are TRBV4-3 and TRBJ2-3; TRBD2 matches at 9 bases. The V segment lost 0 bases and the J segment 3 bases; nucleotides outside the gene matches: 4. The CDR3 is 16 amino acids. Germline loops: CDR1 LGHNA, CDR2 YSLEER. CDR3 coding DNA: TGCGCCAGCAGCCAAGAAATTAGCGGGAGTACAGATACGCAGTATTTT. This sequence encodes CASSQEISGSTDTQYF.

This sequence joins TRBV7-9 and TRBJ2-5; 7 bases are shared with TRBD1. The germline V gene has CDR1 SEHNR and CDR2 FQNEAQ (reference sequence). The CDR3 has 15 amino acids. Trimming took 5 bases from V and 4 from J; bases not matched to a gene: 10. The CDR3 DNA reads TGTGCCAGCAGCCAAAACAGGGGACCTCGAGAGACCCAGTACTTC. Its translation: CASSQNRGPRETQYF.

The chain links TRBV7-2 to TRBJ2-1, with a possible D match to TRBD2 (5 bases). Per the germline V gene, CDR1 is SGHTA and CDR2 is FQGNSA. The CDR3 contains 15 residues. V lost 1 base and J 3 bases, leaving 10 bases between the germline ends. As DNA, the CDR3 is TGTGCCAGCAGCTTAGGACTATTGCTCTACAATGAGCAGTTCTTC. The encoded protein is CASSLGLLLYNEQFF.

This clone was recorded a few times. The chain employs TRBV28 and TRBJ2-7; 7 bases are a match to TRBD1. The CDR3 runs 16 residues. The V segment lost 6 bases and the J segment 5 bases; nucleotides outside the gene matches: 16. Germline V gene sequence: CDR1 MDHEN, CDR2 SYDVKM. The CDR3 region is CASRDRAWFPADEQYF. CDR3 bases: TGTGCCAGCAGAGACAGGGCTTGGTTCCCTGCCGACGAGCAGTACTTC.

The chain joins TRBV12-2 to TRBJ2-4; no DNA check was done on the table's D call, TRBD2. TRBV12-2 is a pseudogene locus. The CDR3 loop spans 14 amino acids. CDR3 amino acids: CVTEPTRAKNIQYF. In nucleotides, the CDR3 is TGTGTCACCGAGCCGACGAGGGCCAAAAACATTCAGTACTTC.

The chain is built from TRBV18 and TRBJ2-3; D is ambiguous. This CDR3 region has 13 residues. With 6 bases removed from V and 4 bases from J, the gap between germline ends came to 11 bases. Germline loops: CDR1 KGHSH, CDR2 LQKENI. The DNA of the CDR3 is TGTGCCAGCTCTACTACCCCGCCAGATACGCAGTATTTT. Translating gives CASSTTPPDTQYF.

The chain recombines TRBV28 with TRBJ1-2; the D is unclear. Germline V gene sequence: CDR1 MDHEN, CDR2 SYDVKM. Trimming removed 1 base from V and 5 bases from J, with 14 bases in between. This CDR3 comprises 15 residues. CDR3 sequence reads: CASSLSPNLYYGYTF. DNA of the CDR3: TGTGCCAGCAGTTTATCACCCAACCTCTATTATGGCTACACCTTC.

J is TRBJ2-3 and V is TRBV10-1, with TRBD2 identical over 7 bases. Germline lookup yields CDR1 WNHNN and CDR2 SYGVQD (reference sequence). Unmatched junction bases numbered 8, after V lost 3 bases and J lost 2 bases. This CDR3 is 16 amino acids long. As DNA, the CDR3 is TGCGCCAGCAGTGACCTAGCGGAGATGTTCACAGATACGCAGTATTTT. Translated: CASSDLAEMFTDTQYF.

The J gene is TRBJ2-1, the V gene TRBV7-2; D remains unclear. The V end lost 1 base, the J end lost 9 bases, and 10 bases lay between the germline ends. The CDR3 totals 13 residues. CDR1 and CDR2 from the germline V gene are SGHTA and FQGNSA. The CDR3 region has the DNA TGTGCCAGCAGCTTAGGGACGGAAGGTGAGCAGTTCTTC. It yields the protein CASSLGTEGEQFF.

The V call is TRBV6-1, the J call TRBJ1-6; D is undetermined. The CDR3 has 13 amino acids. CDR1 and CDR2 from the germline V gene are MNHNS and SASEGT. Trimming stripped 4 bases from V and 10 bases from J, with 11 bases between. As DNA, the CDR3 is TGTGCCAGCAGTGCACAACTAGGCTCACCCCTCCACTTT. Its translation is CASSAQLGSPLHF.

The chain is built from TRBV20-1 and TRBJ1-2, with a possible D match to TRBD1 (5 bases). This CDR3 has 11 residues. CDR1 DFQATT and CDR2 SNEGSKA come from the germline V gene (reference sequence). The CDR3 nucleotides read TGCAAGCCCAAGGGGAGGGATGGCTACACCTTC. Its protein product is CKPKGRDGYTF.

V is TRBV7-2 and J is TRBJ1-1; 8 positions agree with TRBD1. This CDR3 comprises 12 residues. Germline assignment: CDR1 SGHTA and CDR2 FQGNSA. The J segment lost 5 bases and the V segment lost 4 bases, leaving 0 bases of the junction unmatched. The CDR3 DNA reads as TGTGCCAGCAGCTACAGGGGGACTGAAGCTTTCTTT. It codes for CASSYRGTEAFF.

The chain couples TRBV11-2 to TRBJ2-5; D is uncertain. Trimming stripped 3 bases from V and 6 bases from J, with 8 bases between. Looked up from germline, CDR1 is SGHAT and CDR2 is FQNNGV. This CDR3 is 12 amino acids long. The CDR3 DNA reads as TGTGCCAGCAGCTTCCGTGGTCAGACCCAGTACTTC. Protein: CASSFRGQTQYF.

The V call is TRBV4-3, the J call TRBJ1-6; 8 nucleotides agree with TRBD1. Trimming at V came to 4 bases and at J to 0 bases, leaving 8 bases not matched to a gene. Per the germline V gene, CDR1 is LGHNA and CDR2 is YSLEER. The CDR3 runs 18 residues. The CDR3 loop reads CASSPDPQGVSYNSPLHF. DNA of the CDR3: TGCGCCAGCAGCCCAGATCCACAGGGGGTCTCCTATAATTCACCCCTCCACTTT.

This chain links TRBV7-6 with TRBJ1-3; D unresolved. There are 16 residues in the CDR3. Germline CDR1 is SGHVS and CDR2 is FNYEAQ. The ends were cut back, 1 base at V and 0 bases at J, with 10 bases in the middle. The CDR3 sequence is CASSLDLSGSGNTIYF. In nucleotides, the CDR3 is TGTGCCAGCAGCTTAGACCTTTCCGGCTCTGGAAACACCATATATTTT.

The J gene is TRBJ2-7, the V gene TRBV7-2, with 7 bases matching TRBD2. Germline V lookup: CDR1 SGHTA, CDR2 FQGNSA. The CDR3 is 14 amino acids. V trimming: 5 bases; J trimming: 3 bases; junction bases outside the gene matches: 7. In nucleotides, the CDR3 is TGTGCCAGCAGCCCGGGAGGACTCCTCTACGAGCAGTACTTC. Its translation is CASSPGGLLYEQYF.

This sequence joins TRBV10-3 and TRBJ2-2; 7 nucleotides agree with TRBD1. Germline loops: CDR1 ENHRY, CDR2 SYGVKD. The CDR3 has 14 residues. V shed 3 bases and J 11 bases; nucleotides not matched to a gene: 9. The CDR3 loop reads CAISEYFGTVELFF. DNA for the CDR3: TGTGCCATCAGTGAATATTTTGGGACAGTCGAGCTGTTTTTT.

The chain has TRBV28 and TRBJ1-2; 9 nucleotides agree with TRBD1. The ends lost 7 bases at V and 7 bases at J; junction bases unmatched: 13. CDR3 length: 15 residues. Per germline, CDR1 MDHEN and CDR2 SYDVKM. CDR3 residues: CASTTRGQGGGGYTF. CDR3 bases: TGTGCCAGCACCACGAGGGGACAGGGCGGGGGTGGCTACACCTTC.

V is TRBV10-3 and J is TRBJ1-1, with D uncertain. Trimming left V 3 bases short and J 0 bases short, with 11 bases between. Germline V gene lookup returns CDR1 ENHRY and CDR2 SYGVKD. CDR3 length: 15 amino acids. The CDR3 sequence: CAISEGQPLNTEAFF. In DNA, the CDR3 is TGTGCCATCAGTGAAGGTCAGCCCTTGAACACTGAAGCTTTCTTT.

CDR3 DNA: TGTGCCAGTAGTGCATACAGCCCAACGAGGGGGTACTCACCCCTCCACTTT. It yields the protein CASSAYSPTRGYSPLHF. V gene TRBV19 combines with J gene TRBJ1-6, with D perhaps TRBD1 (6 bases). Trimming left V 5 bases short and J 10 bases short, with 24 bases between. The CDR3 spans 17 residues. CDR1 LNHDA and CDR2 SQIVND come from the germline V gene (reference sequence).